This TCR beta chain was recorded in a study of OX40 agonist ivuxolimab in advanced cancers. At the level of the whole study: Ivuxolimab, which targeted the costimulatory receptor OX40 (CD134), was an agonistic, fully human IgG2 monoclonal antibody. Intravenous ivuxolimab was administered to patients every 2 weeks at six dose levels: 0.01, 0.1, 0.3, 1.5, 3 and 10 mg/kg. Of the roughly 53 patients in dose escalation, about 20 had hepatocellular carcinoma, about 15 had melanoma, 9 had renal cell carcinoma and 9 had head and neck cancer. In the dose-escalation cohort, roughly four fifths of patients were male, and the mean age was about 55 years, with a range of roughly 20 to 85. Prior anti-PD-1, anti-PD-L1 or anti-CTLA-4 therapy was permitted, and about 40% of dose-escalation patients had received checkpoint inhibitors. Partial responses occurred in three dose-escalation patients: two with cutaneous melanoma and one with hepatocellular carcinoma. The point of sequencing TCRbeta in the periphery was to test whether ivuxolimab changed TCR sequence diversity and drove clonal T-cell expansion. The paper describes the monotherapy dose-escalation part (N of about 54 patients) of the phase I trial of ivuxolimab.

A note on this clone: Its antigen remains unidentified. Qualities for individual bases were not recorded, and no much larger clone is one base off.

Summary of the overall study and its limitations: Antigen specificity was not determined for the clonally expanded peripheral T cells. Low levels of normalized T-cell clonal expansion were also shown by some nonresponding patients. In the 0.1-3.0 mg/kg groups, partial responders had among the lowest normalized peripheral clonal expansion, particularly in CD8+ T cells. Clonal expansion of both CD4+ and CD8+ blood T cells was observed from baseline to week 6 at doses 0.1 to 3.0 mg/kg. After ivuxolimab, CD8+ T cells had more expanded clones than CD4+ T cells on average.

Relative to germline, V is 4 bases shorter and J is 4 bases shorter, with 10 bases between their ends. There are 13 amino acids in the CDR3, from cysteine to phenylalanine inclusive. The CDR3 DNA has 39 bases and is translated from base 1. CDR1 and CDR2, looked up from the germline V gene, are MNHEY and SVGAGI. Patients with a history of autoimmune disease or receiving systemic immunosuppression were excluded from the trial. Peripheral blood for TCR sequencing was collected from all dose cohorts at baseline, on cycle 4 day 1, and on cycle 7 day 1. The samples were drawn from a first-in-human, open-label, multicenter phase I dose-escalation trial of ivuxolimab. Adults with locally advanced or metastatic head and neck squamous cell, hepatocellular, melanoma or renal cell carcinoma were enrolled in the trial. CD4+ and CD8+ T cells were sorted separately from peripheral blood before TCR sequencing. Genomic DNA was extracted from sorted cells for sequencing of the TCRbeta CDR3 region. TCRbeta CDR3 regions were sequenced using the immunoSEQ Assay. The table was pulled from immuneACCESS by TCRdb, which kept in-frame rearrangements only. Such tables lose some clones; where checked, under half of the loss comes from unresolved V genes, and the rest has no known cause. A total of fewer than 30,000 clones appear in this sample, more than 80% of them only once. The top ten clonotypes cover about 8.3% of the sample.

The chain is assembled from TRBV6-5 and TRBJ1-1, with the D gene not confidently named. The source material was CD4+ or CD8+ T cells sorted from blood, sampled in a trial of the OX40 agonist ivuxolimab. The source of this sequence is an adult with an advanced solid tumor such as melanoma, head and neck, liver or kidney cancer. The nucleotide sequence reads TGTGCCAGCAGTTTAGGAGGAAGCACTGAAGCTTTCTTT. It translates as CASSLGGSTEAFF.